The present TCR beta chain was sequenced within a study of neurological immune-mediated disorders. In this sample, this clonotype turned up many times. Libraries from sorted cells used roughly 1 million T cells (CD4+ or CD8+). The CDR3 has 12 amino acids. Germline V gene lookup returns CDR1 DFQATT and CDR2 SNEGSKA (reference sequence). With 1 base removed from V and 5 bases from J, the gap between germline ends came to 9 bases. One entry per CDR3 protein results from TCRdb running MiXCR on the 5' RACE reads. Of 50,000 to 60,000 distinct CDR3 sequences listed, approximately 3.6% are singletons. Sequencing input: CD4+ T cells from blood. The clonotype originates from a woman aged 35 to 49 with multiple sclerosis. The chain uses TRBV20-1 and TRBJ2-7; weak D call: TRBD1 (6 bases). For the CDR3, the DNA is TGCAGTGCTAGAGTTCCAGGGGACGAGCAGTACTTC. It yields the protein CSARVPGDEQYF.